One sample yielded the 24 T cell receptor beta chains listed below, sequenced in a study of cytomegalovirus exposure and HLA in healthy donors. Using immunoSEQ multiplex PCR, the repertoire was profiled, and TCRdb retains in-frame clones only, with some absent. The sample has roughly 170,000 clones, about 86% seen once; the top ten hold approximately 2.9%. The sequenced sample was PBMCs. All receptors come from a woman aged 18 to 35 in good health and CMV-seropositive.

This clone was counted once. The chain recombines TRBV11-1 with TRBJ2-3; 7 bases match TRBD1. Germline V gene sequence: CDR1 SGHAT, CDR2 FQDESV (reference sequence). This CDR3 has 16 amino acids. V was clipped by 3 bases and J by 2 bases; unmatched bases: 8. CDR3 in DNA: TGTGCCAGCAGCTTGGGCTGGACAGGTCCCACAGATACGCAGTATTTT. Protein sequence: CASSLGWTGPTDTQYF.

The J gene is TRBJ1-6, the V gene TRBV6-1; weak D call: TRBD1 (6 bases). Germline values: CDR1 MNHNS, CDR2 SASEGT. Trimming took 3 bases from V and 3 from J, leaving 15 bases between them. This CDR3 region has 17 residues. CDR3 bases: TGTGCCAGCAGTGATGGCATACTAGGGGGCTATAATTCACCCCTCCACTTT. Translating gives CASSDGILGGYNSPLHF.

DNA of the CDR3: TGTGCCATCAGGCGGGACAGGAACACTGAAGCTTTCTTT. Protein product: CAIRRDRNTEAFF. The chain couples TRBV10-3 to TRBJ1-1, with TRBD1 matching over 7 bases. The trim removed 6 bases at V and 1 base at J, leaving 2 bases unmatched. The germline V gene encodes CDR1 ENHRY and CDR2 SYGVKD. The CDR3 spans 13 residues.

V and J are TRBV14 and TRBJ1-2; D possibly corresponds to TRBD1 (6 bases). The V end was cut by 0 bases, the J end by 4 bases, with 12 bases between. The CDR3 consists of 15 residues. Germline V gene data show CDR1 as SGHDN and CDR2 as FVKESK. CDR3 coding DNA: TGTGCCAGCAGCCAAGATTACGGGGACATCTATGGCTACACCTTC. Protein: CASSQDYGDIYGYTF.

The chain has TRBV6-6 and TRBJ2-2, with 7 bases that match TRBD1. CDR1 and CDR2 from the germline V gene are MNHNY and SVGAGI (reference sequence). Trimming removed 6 bases from V and 1 base from J; junction bases left unmatched: 5. The CDR3 loop spans 15 amino acids. CDR3 loop: CASRFHRGNTGELFF. As DNA, the CDR3 is TGTGCCAGCAGGTTTCACAGGGGGAACACCGGGGAGCTGTTTTTT.

The rearrangement joins TRBV12-5 to TRBJ1-5; 8 nucleotides align to TRBD1. This CDR3 has 15 residues. CDR1 is LGHNT and CDR2 is FRNRAP in the germline V gene. The V gene end was trimmed by 7 bases and the J gene end by 9 bases; junction bases not matched to a gene: 14. CDR3 sequence (DNA): TGTGCTAGTGCACGAGAACAGGGGGATTTTGGGCCCCAGCATTTT. It specifies CASAREQGDFGPQHF.

The V call is TRBV19, the J call TRBJ1-5; a weak D match, TRBD1 (6 bases). The CDR3 runs 16 residues. The V and J ends lost 0 bases and 4 bases respectively, with 13 bases between them. From germline, CDR1 is LNHDA and CDR2 SQIVND (reference sequence). The CDR3 nucleotides read TGTGCCAGTAGTATAGAGGGGACAATTCCGAATCAGCCCCAGCATTTT. This encodes CASSIEGTIPNQPQHF.

The V gene is TRBV4-1, the J gene TRBJ1-2; 12 positions match TRBD1. The CDR3 sequence is 15 residues long. The trim removed 3 bases at V and 5 bases at J, leaving 4 bases unmatched. Germline CDR1 is MGHRA and CDR2 is YSYEKL. In DNA form, the CDR3 reads TGCGCCAGCAGCCAGGGACAGGGGGCTTTATATGGCTACACCTTC. Residues: CASSQGQGALYGYTF.

This rearrangement joins TRBV2 to TRBJ1-5; D remains ambiguous. The CDR3 has 14 residues. Trimming took 8 bases from V and 4 from J, leaving 15 bases between them. The V gene's germline CDR1 is SNHLY and CDR2 FYNNEI. The CDR3 DNA reads TGTGCCAGCCAGAACGGGGATTGGAATCAGCCCCAGCATTTT. This sequence encodes CASQNGDWNQPQHF.

V gene TRBV5-1 combines with J gene TRBJ1-4, with D hard to call. Trimming removed 4 bases from V and 8 bases from J, with 18 bases in between. CDR3 length: 15 residues. CDR1 SGHRS and CDR2 YFSETQ come from the germline V gene. CDR3 sequence reads: CASSTTSRVSEKLFF. The CDR3 nucleotides read TGCGCCAGCAGCACTACCTCCCGGGTCTCCGAAAAACTGTTTTTT.

The V call is TRBV5-6, the J call TRBJ2-2; D uncertain. Germline V gives CDR1 SGHDT, CDR2 YYEEEE. With 5 bases removed from V and 9 bases from J, the gap between germline ends came to 17 bases. The CDR3 totals 14 residues. DNA of the CDR3: TGTGCCAGCAGTTATATCCCCCTTGGGCGGGAGCTGTTTTTT. Its translation is CASSYIPLGRELFF.

The V call is TRBV7-8, the J call TRBJ2-7, with D possibly being TRBD2 (6 bases). CDR1 is SGHVS, CDR2 FQNEAQ, per germline. With 8 bases removed from V and 4 bases from J, the gap between germline ends came to 12 bases. The CDR3 covers 12 residues. CDR3 in DNA: TGTGCCAGCCTAGAGGAGGGGTACGAGCAGTACTTC. Translated: CASLEEGYEQYF.

This chain uses TRBV6-5 with TRBJ2-1; 11 bases are shared with TRBD2. The CDR3 totals 15 residues. V dropped 6 bases and J dropped 1; count of bases not matched to a gene: 2. CDR1 MNHEY and CDR2 SVGAGI come from the germline V gene. CDR3 coding DNA: TGTGCCAGCAGAAGGACTAGCGGGTCCTACAATGAGCAGTTCTTC. This gives the protein CASRRTSGSYNEQFF.

Details on this clone: At the DNA level, this CDR3 is encoded by other sequences in the same sample as well. Here the CDR3 DNA reads TGCGCCAGCAGCCAAGAGGCCAGGGGGTCCTACGAGCAGTACTTC. Translation: CASSQEARGSYEQYF. The gene calls are TRBV4-3 and TRBJ2-7, with TRBD1 matching over 7 bases. Losses at the gene ends were 0 bases for V and 1 base for J; bases not matched to a gene: 3. The CDR3 sequence is 15 residues long. Per the germline V gene, CDR1 is LGHNA and CDR2 is YSLEER.

This clone was seen once. CDR3 coding DNA: TGTGCCAGCAGTGCAAGCGGACCCCTCTACAATGAGCAGTTCTTC. As protein: CASSASGPLYNEQFF. The rearrangement uses TRBV9 and TRBJ2-1; D may be TRBD2 (5 bases). CDR3 length: 15 residues. V was cut by 5 bases and J by 3 bases, with 15 bases left in between. Germline V CDR1 and CDR2: SGDLS, YYNGEE.

The V call is TRBV7-9, the J call TRBJ1-1, with TRBD1 as a possible D gene (6 bases). The CDR3 covers 14 residues. Germline CDR1 SEHNR, CDR2 FQNEAQ (reference sequence). Trimming took off 5 bases at V and 1 base at J, with 11 bases between the two ends. The CDR3 region is CASSLPGQNTEAFF. Here the CDR3 DNA reads TGTGCCAGCAGCCTTCCGGGACAGAACACTGAAGCTTTCTTT.

This clone was counted a few times. This chain links TRBV6-6 with TRBJ1-2; D not certain. Germline V gene sequence: CDR1 MNHNY, CDR2 SVGAGI (reference sequence). This CDR3 has 11 amino acids. V lost 5 bases, J lost 8 bases, and 9 bases lay in between. DNA of the CDR3: TGTGCCAGCAGTGGCCCAGGAGGCTACACCTTC. This codes for CASSGPGGYTF.

Comments on this clone: No conserved phenylalanine or tryptophan ends this CDR3, so it is likely a read error. The DNA is left out, because the CDR3 cannot be placed on it with certainty; the CDR3 is given as TCRdb lists it. The chain employs TRBV20-1 and TRBJ1-2; the table assigns TRBD1, which was not confirmed against the DNA. The CDR3 has 10 amino acids, counting both end residues. Germline V gene data show CDR1 as DFQATT and CDR2 as SNEGSKA (reference sequence). The CDR3 protein is CSAPEVQGRV.

This clone was observed a single time. This CDR3 reads CASSPRPSGSPGNTIYF. DNA of the CDR3: TGCGCCAGCAGCCCTCGACCGTCGGGGAGTCCTGGAAACACCATATATTTT. The rearrangement links TRBV5-1 to TRBJ1-3; the D is unclear. The germline CDR1 and CDR2 sequences are SGHRS and YFSETQ. This CDR3 is built from 17 residues. Trimming took 4 bases from V and 2 from J, leaving 19 bases between them.

The rearrangement uses TRBV7-3 and TRBJ2-6; D is unclear. V shed 8 bases and J shed 0 bases, with 8 bases lying between them. There are 14 residues in the CDR3. Germline loops: CDR1 SGHTA, CDR2 FQGTGA. The CDR3 coding sequence is TGTGCCAGCTCCACTCACTCTGGGGCCAACGTCCTGACTTTC. It is translated as CASSTHSGANVLTF.

This clone was picked up a small number of times. V is TRBV19 and J is TRBJ1-2, with TRBD1 as a possible D gene (5 bases). The V and J ends lost 6 bases and 5 bases respectively, with 10 bases between them. The length of the CDR3 is 12 residues. In germline, CDR1 is LNHDA, CDR2 SQIVND (reference sequence). The CDR3 region has the DNA TGTGCCAGTAGAGCCAGGGCTTATGGCTACACCTTC. This codes for CASRARAYGYTF.

The V and J genes are TRBV2 and TRBJ1-5, with TRBD1 identical over 9 bases. The CDR3 is made up of 14 amino acids. The germline CDR1 and CDR2 sequences are SNHLY and FYNNEI. V lost 7 bases and J lost 4; bases outside the gene matches: 5. The CDR3 here is CASTPGQGNQPQHF. Here the CDR3 DNA reads TGTGCCAGCACTCCGGGACAGGGTAATCAGCCCCAGCATTTT.

This rearrangement joins TRBV7-9 to TRBJ1-6, with 7 positions matching TRBD1. With V trimmed by 5 bases and J by 7 bases, 2 bases remained unmatched. The CDR3 spans 13 residues. Germline CDR1 SEHNR, CDR2 FQNEAQ (reference sequence). CDR3 nucleotide sequence: TGTGCCAGCAGCCAGGGGGACAATTCACCCCTCCACTTT. Its protein product is CASSQGDNSPLHF.

The J gene is TRBJ1-5, the V gene TRBV7-9, with D possibly TRBD1 on 5 matching bases. V lost 3 bases, J lost 4 bases, and 10 bases lay in between. The CDR3 has 14 amino acids. The germline V gene has CDR1 SEHNR and CDR2 FQNEAQ (reference sequence). The CDR3 is CASSFSGGNQPQHF. CDR3 nucleotides: TGTGCCAGCAGCTTCTCCGGGGGGAATCAGCCCCAGCATTTT.